Given below is one T cell receptor (beta chain) in context. The antigen is undetermined. Germline CDR1 reads SEHNR; CDR2 reads FQNEAQ (reference sequence). Unmatched junction bases numbered 7, after V lost 4 bases and J lost 4 bases. The CDR3 totals 16 residues. These data belong to a study of shared clonotypes between healthy human individuals. Across the study: A couple of women and three men aged 18 to 49 served as donors. CD4 naive cells filled three plates per donor, CD4 memory three, CD8 naive two and CD8 memory one. Study-level points and caveats: Relative to memory subsets, naive subsets generally showed larger estimated richness.

TCRdb's copy holds only in-frame clones and misses some; the assay was immunoSEQ multiplex PCR. The sample contains about 2.2 million clones, around 95% of which appear only once. Terminally differentiated effector memory CD45RA+ cells were excluded by CCR7 positive selection of CD45RO-negative cells. The chain joins TRBV7-9 to TRBJ2-2; 9 nucleotides match TRBD1. Sequencing input: naive CD8+ T cells from PBMCs. The clonotype comes from a man between 18 and 35 years old in good health. Some clones in this sample may be carry-over from other donors' samples. DNA of the CDR3: TGTGCCAGCAGCTCCAGCGCGGGACAGGGCACCGGGGAGCTGTTTTTT. It encodes CASSSSAGQGTGELFF.